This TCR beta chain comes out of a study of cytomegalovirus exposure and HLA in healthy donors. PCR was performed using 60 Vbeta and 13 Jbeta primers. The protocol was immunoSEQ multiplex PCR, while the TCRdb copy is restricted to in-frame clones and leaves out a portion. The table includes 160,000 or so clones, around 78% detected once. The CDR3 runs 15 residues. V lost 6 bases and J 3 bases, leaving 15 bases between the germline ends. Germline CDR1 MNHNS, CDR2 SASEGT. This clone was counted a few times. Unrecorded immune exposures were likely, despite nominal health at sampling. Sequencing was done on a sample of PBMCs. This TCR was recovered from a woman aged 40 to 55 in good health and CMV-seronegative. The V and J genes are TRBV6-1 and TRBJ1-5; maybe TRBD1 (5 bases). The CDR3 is CASSASGGNNQPQHF. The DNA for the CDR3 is TGTGCCAGCAGCGCATCGGGGGGAAACAATCAGCCCCAGCATTTT.